This entry lists 15 T cell receptor beta chains sequenced from one sample in a study of tumor-infiltrating lymphocytes in oesophageal squamous cell carcinoma. MiXCR, applied by TCRdb to the PCR reads, yields one record per CDR3 protein. The sample lists approximately 11,000 distinct CDR3 sequences, 52% occurring once. Material: esophageal tumor tissue. Source of these receptors: a female donor with esophageal squamous cell carcinoma.

This clonotype was seen only a few times. It is unclear where the CDR3 begins or ends on the DNA, so no DNA is shown, and the CDR3 is as TCRdb lists it. The genes are TRBV7-8 and TRBJ2-6; TRBD1 is taken as the D call from the table, unchecked against the DNA. Ends included, the CDR3 has 13 residues. The germline V gene encodes CDR1 SGHVS and CDR2 FQNEAQ. The CDR3 loop is CANPPGLRAVLRF.

Many counts were recorded for this clonotype. The V gene is TRBV2, the J gene TRBJ2-1; D unresolved. The J call may be mistaken, given a closer DNA end match to TRBJ2-7. The CDR3 is 13 amino acids. CDR1 and CDR2 from the germline V gene are SNHLY and FYNNEI. CDR3 coding DNA: TGTGCCAGCAGTGATGGCAGGATCCATGAGCAGTACTTC. Amino acid sequence: CASSDGRIHEQYF.

The V and J genes are TRBV7-9 and TRBJ2-7; weak D call: TRBD2 (5 bases). The V end was cut by 2 bases, the J end by 7 bases, with 9 bases between. Germline-derived CDR1 and CDR2 are SEHNR and FQNEAQ (reference sequence). The CDR3 extends over 12 amino acids. The CDR3 spells CASSLMAGEQYF. As DNA, the CDR3 is TGTGCCAGCAGCTTAATGGCGGGTGAGCAGTACTTC.

The chain uses TRBV7-2 and TRBJ2-1, with 10 bases matching TRBD1. The DNA end favors TRBJ1-2, so the J call may be wrong. The germline gives CDR1 SGHTA, CDR2 FQGNSA. The CDR3 runs to 16 residues. The CDR3 bases are TGTGCCAGCAGCTTAGATGGGACAGGGGTGGCCTATGGCTACACCTTC. As protein: CASSLDGTGVAYGYTF.

The chain has TRBV20-1 and TRBJ1-3; D ambiguous. Trimming removed 6 bases at V and 3 bases at J, with 9 bases between. Germline CDR1 is DFQATT and CDR2 is SNEGSKA (reference sequence). The CDR3 runs 12 residues. Written as DNA, the CDR3 is TGCAGTGCACTTACCGTTGGAAACACCATATATTTT. Protein sequence: CSALTVGNTIYF.

This clonotype was detected only a few times. The genes are TRBV5-1 and TRBJ1-2; D call uncertain. The CDR3 spans 14 residues. V was clipped by 2 bases and J by 7 bases, with 15 bases between them. Looked up from germline, CDR1 is SGHRS and CDR2 is YFSETQ. The DNA of the CDR3 is TGCGCCAGCAGCTTTGGTGATTCGGGTGGTGGCTACACCTTC. It is translated as CASSFGDSGGGYTF. Using reference TRBV5-1 and TRBJ1-2 for the parts outside the CDR3, the full variable domain is KAGVTQTPRYLIKTRGQQVTLSCSPISGHRSVSWYQQTPGQGLQFLFEYFSETQRNKGNFPGRFSGRQFSNSRSEMNVSTLELGDSALYLCASSFGDSGGGYTFGSGTRLTVV.

This clonotype was seen more than once but under ten times. The gene calls are TRBV7-2 and TRBJ1-1; weak D call: TRBD1 (6 bases). The CDR3 extends over 15 amino acids. V was clipped by 5 bases and J by 0 bases, with 13 bases between them. Germline V gene lookup returns CDR1 SGHTA and CDR2 FQGNSA. CDR3 sequence: CASSDYRAMNTEAFF. Here the CDR3 DNA reads TGTGCCAGCAGCGATTACAGGGCCATGAACACTGAAGCTTTCTTT.

This clonotype ranks as medium-sized. This chain uses TRBV7-8 with TRBJ1-1; D ambiguous. Germline CDR1 is SGHVS and CDR2 is FQNEAQ. Trimming pared 5 bases from V and 8 bases from J, leaving 12 bases between. The CDR3 is made up of 12 amino acids. CDR3 DNA: TGTGCCAGCAGCCTGTTTCGGGCCGAAGCTTTCTTT. Protein: CASSLFRAEAFF.

As concerns this clonotype: One end of the junction varies from germline; a read error may be responsible. CDR3 sequence reads: CASSLGRHTPEAFF. In nucleotides, the CDR3 is TGCGCCAGCAGCTTGGGGAGGCACACACCCGAAGCTTTCTTT. V gene TRBV5-4 combines with J gene TRBJ1-1; the D is unclear. This CDR3 has 14 residues. Germline V gives CDR1 SGHNT, CDR2 YYREEE (reference sequence).

The V and J genes are TRBV11-3 and TRBJ2-5; D gene ambiguous. TRBJ2-1 explains the end of the DNA better; the J call may be wrong. There are 14 residues in the CDR3. Germline V CDR1 and CDR2: SGHNT, YENEEA. CDR3 sequence (DNA): TGTGCCAGCAGCTTAGACAGTTTTTACAATGAGCAGTTCTTC. Its protein is CASSLDSFYNEQFF.

The table lists this clonotype with many counts. The CDR3 protein is CASSLSGRYKDEQFF. In DNA, the CDR3 is TGTGCCAGCAGCCTAAGCGGGAGGTATAAGGATGAGCAGTTCTTC. This chain joins TRBV7-3 and TRBJ2-7, with 9 nucleotides matching TRBD2. The tail of the sequence fits TRBJ2-1 better, so the J call may be wrong. Germline-derived CDR1 and CDR2 are SGHTA and FQGTGA. The CDR3 totals 15 residues.

The chain recombines TRBV6-1 with TRBJ2-2, with 8 positions matching TRBD1. Germline CDR1 and CDR2: MNHNS and SASEGT. CDR3 length equals 14 residues. V lost 5 bases, J lost 5 bases, and 4 bases stayed unmatched. DNA of the CDR3: TGTGCCAGCAGTACAGGGGGAAGAACCGGGGAGCTGTTTTTT. This gives the protein CASSTGGRTGELFF.

The V gene is TRBV7-4, the J gene TRBJ2-3; a possible D gene is TRBD2 (5 bases). CDR1 is SGHVT, CDR2 SQSDAQ, per germline. V lost 2 bases, J lost 0 bases, and 12 bases lay in between. CDR3 length: 16 amino acids. The DNA for the CDR3 is TGTGCCAGCAGCTTACGAGGGCAGGCTAGCACAGATACGCAGTATTTT. This gives the protein CASSLRGQASTDTQYF.

In DNA, the CDR3 is TGTGCCAGCAGCTCGACAGGTATACATGAGCAGTACTTC. Amino acids: CASSSTGIHEQYF. This chain connects TRBV11-2 to TRBJ2-6; a weak D match, TRBD1 (6 bases). The J call may be wrong; the DNA end is better matched by TRBJ2-7. Per germline, CDR1 SGHAT and CDR2 FQNNGV. The CDR3 is made up of 13 amino acids.

This clonotype was detected many times. CDR3 sequence: CASSLRGGGETQYF. The CDR3, as DNA: TGTGCCAGCAGTTTGAGGGGGGGGGGGGAGACCCAGTACTTC. J is TRBJ2-5 and V is TRBV27, with D perhaps matching TRBD2 (7 bases). The CDR3 runs 14 residues. Trimming pared 3 bases from V and 5 bases from J, leaving 13 bases between. The germline CDR1 and CDR2 sequences are MNHEY and SMNVEV (reference sequence).